This TCR beta chain was captured by sequencing in a study of cytomegalovirus exposure and HLA in healthy donors. Study as a whole: In a later analysis, it was reported that the approximately 110 validation repertoires had been produced on the same platform as the roughly 610 repertoires belonging to the first cohort. Study-wide results and limits: Reports indicated that the classifier achieved high specificity and sensitivity in diagnosing cytomegalovirus status. Rare TCR sequences dominated, though some public TCRs recurred in many donors. The listing of 150 to 200 TCR beta chains classed them as cytomegalovirus-associated.

Trimming left V 7 bases short and J 3 bases short, with 19 bases between. Germline V gene sequence: CDR1 LNHDA, CDR2 SQIVND (reference sequence). This CDR3 has 16 residues. In its sample, this clone was seen once. Its antigen is as yet unknown. The method was immunoSEQ multiplex PCR; TCRdb's version includes in-frame clones alone and lacks a portion of them. The repertoire includes more than 140,000 clones, about 89% of them detected once, and about 3% sits in the top ten. Sequencing was carried out using PBMCs. This TCR was recovered from a woman aged 18-29 years in good health and CMV-seropositive. The J gene is TRBJ2-1, the V gene TRBV19, with D possibly TRBD1 on 6 matching bases. CDR3 sequence (DNA): TGTGCCAGTACCGAATCAGGGGTACTTCGCTACAATGAGCAGTTCTTC. This translates into CASTESGVLRYNEQFF.